The sequence of this TCR beta chain was determined in a study of beta chain features in type 1 diabetes. The CDR3 extends over 16 amino acids. V lost 2 bases and J lost 9; bases outside the gene matches: 13. Germline V gives CDR1 SGHAT, CDR2 FQDESV (reference sequence). Sequencing targeted expressed TCRB transcripts, as all isolated RNA had been reverse transcribed. The method was immunoSEQ multiplex PCR; TCRdb's version includes in-frame clones alone and lacks a portion of them. The sample includes 200,000 to 300,000 clones, roughly 11% of them seen just once. In regard to this clone: Its antigen is unknown.

Whole-study findings and limits: All four CD4+ subsets from Type 1 diabetes patients carried moderately but significantly shorter TCRB CDR3s.

The chain links TRBV11-1 to TRBJ2-1; TRBD1 agrees at 7 bases. The sequenced sample was naive CD4+ T cells from blood. The clonotype was recovered from a man aged 30 to 39 with type 1 diabetes. The CDR3 loop reads CASSLRSGGSWAEQFF. CDR3 coding DNA: TGTGCCAGCAGCTTACGGTCAGGGGGATCCTGGGCTGAGCAGTTCTTC.